Listed here are 21 T cell receptor beta chains from one sample, sequenced in a study of shared clonotypes between healthy human individuals. Here immunoSEQ multiplex PCR was the method, and the copy in TCRdb shows in-frame clones only, minus some. The repertoire holds 980,000 or so clones, with roughly 72% as singletons. Specimen: memory CD4+ T cells sorted from blood. The subset denotes: CD45RA-negative fraction. The receptor set was obtained from a man aged 18-30 years in good health.

The V gene is TRBV4-3, the J gene TRBJ1-4; TRBD1 is a possible D gene (5 bases). The germline gives CDR1 LGHNA, CDR2 YSLEER. This CDR3 has 15 residues. V lost 1 base and J 7 bases, leaving 13 bases between the germline ends. CDR3 sequence: CASSQGPGLLEKLFF. The CDR3 DNA reads as TGCGCCAGCAGCCAAGGCCCGGGACTCCTTGAAAAACTGTTTTTT.

This rearrangement joins TRBV4-1 to TRBJ2-6; 7 nucleotides line up with TRBD2. The trim removed 1 base at V and 2 bases at J, leaving 11 bases unmatched. CDR3 length: 19 amino acids. The germline CDR1 and CDR2 sequences are MGHRA and YSYEKL. The CDR3 is CASSQGGGATVAGANVLTF. The CDR3 DNA follows: TGCGCCAGCAGCCAAGGGGGAGGGGCGACCGTCGCTGGGGCCAACGTCCTGACTTTC.

The V and J genes are TRBV7-8 and TRBJ1-5; 9 nucleotides line up with TRBD1. The V and J ends lost 5 bases and 4 bases, in that order; junction bases with no gene match: 12. CDR1 SGHVS and CDR2 FQNEAQ come from the germline V gene. The CDR3 length is 17 residues. The CDR3 nucleotides are TGTGCCAGCAGCGGGACAGGGTATCGCGGGATTAATCAGCCCCAGCATTTT. Translation: CASSGTGYRGINQPQHF.

The chain employs TRBV7-9 and TRBJ1-1, with no clear D. CDR1 and CDR2 from the germline V gene are SEHNR and FQNEAQ (reference sequence). This CDR3 region has 15 residues. The ends were cut back, 6 bases at V and 3 bases at J, with 17 bases in the middle. In nucleotides, the CDR3 is TGTGCCAGCAGGCCCGGCGGAAGCGGTGACACTGAAGCTTTCTTT. It specifies CASRPGGSGDTEAFF.

J is TRBJ2-1 and V is TRBV4-3, with unresolved D. CDR1 LGHNA and CDR2 YSLEER come from the germline V gene. The length of the CDR3 is 15 residues. V was clipped by 6 bases and J by 1 base, with 13 bases between them. CDR3 nucleotide sequence: TGCGCCAGCAGTCGTTGGCGGATATCCTACAATGAGCAGTTCTTC. Its translation is CASSRWRISYNEQFF.

This chain uses TRBV5-1 with TRBJ1-1, with TRBD1 as a possible D gene (6 bases). Germline loops: CDR1 SGHRS, CDR2 YFSETQ. V was shortened by 1 base and J by 4 bases, with 11 bases between the two germline ends. The CDR3 sequence is 14 residues long. As DNA, the CDR3 is TGCGCCAGCAGCTTGCAGGGGACGGGCACTGAAGCTTTCTTT. Protein: CASSLQGTGTEAFF.

The chain joins TRBV4-3 to TRBJ2-4, with D tentatively TRBD2 (5 bases). Germline lookup yields CDR1 LGHNA and CDR2 YSLEER. The CDR3 length is 15 residues. V lost 4 bases to trimming and J lost 0 bases, with 10 bases between them. The CDR3 loop reads CASSPGRLAKNIQYF. CDR3 DNA: TGCGCCAGCAGCCCGGGAAGACTAGCCAAAAACATTCAGTACTTC.

This rearrangement joins TRBV7-2 to TRBJ2-7; the match to TRBD1 covers 7 bases. The CDR3 runs to 14 residues. With 5 bases clipped from V and 1 base from J, the junction kept 5 bases outside the gene matches. Germline CDR1 is SGHTA and CDR2 is FQGNSA. CDR3: CASSMRQGSYEQYF. Here the CDR3 DNA reads TGTGCCAGCAGCATGCGACAGGGTTCCTACGAGCAGTACTTC.

The rearrangement uses TRBV1 and TRBJ1-1; TRBD1, the table's D call, lacks a check against the DNA. TRBV1 is listed as a pseudogene. This CDR3 comprises 14 residues. The CDR3 protein is CTSSQGQGPLQAFF. CDR3 bases: TGCACCAGCAGCCAGGGACAGGGTCCCTTACAAGCTTTCTTT.

The rearrangement joins TRBV7-9 to TRBJ1-6; 7 nucleotides line up with TRBD1. CDR1 and CDR2 from the germline V gene are SEHNR and FQNEAQ (reference sequence). The CDR3 contains 14 residues. V lost 4 bases to trimming and J lost 7 bases; unmatched junction nucleotides: 4. CDR3 nucleotide sequence: TGTGCCAGCAGCTCCGACAGGGCAAATTCACCCCTCCACTTT. Translated, it gives CASSSDRANSPLHF. The full variable domain, in which reference TRBV7-9 and TRBJ1-6 provide the parts outside the CDR3, is DTGVSQNPRHKITKRGQNVTFRCDPISEHNRLYWYRQTLGQGPEFLTYFQNEAQLEKSRLLSDRFSAERPKGSFSTLEIQRTEQGDSAMYLCASSSDRANSPLHFGNGTRLTVT.

The chain carries TRBV28 and TRBJ1-6, with D possibly TRBD1 on 5 matching bases. Trimming removed 9 bases from V and 7 bases from J, with 16 bases in between. CDR1 and CDR2 (germline): MDHEN, SYDVKM. The CDR3 is 14 amino acids. The CDR3 nucleotides read TGTGCCAGTGGGGGTGGGATCGGGAATTCACCCCTCCACTTT. Amino acid sequence: CASGGGIGNSPLHF. Complete variable domain (other parts from reference TRBV28 and TRBJ1-6): DVKVTQSSRYLVKRTGEKVFLECVQDMDHENMFWYRQDPGLGLRLIYFSYDVKMKEKGDIPEGYSVSREKKERFSLILESASTNQTSMYLCASGGGIGNSPLHFGNGTRLTVT.

The table lists this clone with a count of one. V and J are TRBV5-1 and TRBJ1-2, with TRBD1 as a possible D gene (5 bases). Looked up from germline, CDR1 is SGHRS and CDR2 is YFSETQ. Trimming left V 4 bases short and J 8 bases short, with 18 bases between. The CDR3 runs 14 residues. DNA for the CDR3: TGCGCCAGCAGCCCGGGGGAAGGGGCTTGGGGCTACACCTTC. Residues: CASSPGEGAWGYTF. Filled out from reference TRBV5-1 and TRBJ1-2, the complete variable domain reads KAGVTQTPRYLIKTRGQQVTLSCSPISGHRSVSWYQQTPGQGLQFLFEYFSETQRNKGNFPGRFSGRQFSNSRSEMNVSTLELGDSALYLCASSPGEGAWGYTFGSGTRLTVV.

The chain joins TRBV28 to TRBJ1-2, with D unclear. Trimming took 2 bases from V and 5 from J, leaving 12 bases between them. The CDR3 covers 14 residues. Germline lookup yields CDR1 MDHEN and CDR2 SYDVKM. The CDR3 DNA reads as TGTGCCAGCAGTTTAACAGTCAGCCCGTATGGCTACACCTTC. As protein: CASSLTVSPYGYTF.

This clone was observed a handful of times. The V and J genes are TRBV5-6 and TRBJ1-5; 7 bases match TRBD1. The CDR3 sequence is 15 residues long. The germline gives CDR1 SGHDT, CDR2 YYEEEE. V shed 0 bases and J 4 bases; nucleotides not matched to a gene: 4. The CDR3 DNA reads TGTGCCAGCAGCTTGGCACAGGGGACGAATCAGCCCCAGCATTTT. Amino acid sequence: CASSLAQGTNQPQHF.

The chain uses TRBV27 and TRBJ1-2, with D maybe TRBD1 (5 bases). Germline V gene lookup returns CDR1 MNHEY and CDR2 SMNVEV (reference sequence). This CDR3 spans 14 amino acids. The ends were cut back, 11 bases at V and 4 bases at J, with 20 bases in the middle. As DNA, the CDR3 is TGTGCCGCACGAGGGGCAGGGCCTAGCTATGGCTACACCTTC. The encoded protein is CAARGAGPSYGYTF.

There are a few counts of this clone. The chain employs TRBV5-1 and TRBJ2-3, with D possibly TRBD2 on 6 matching bases. The germline V gene encodes CDR1 SGHRS and CDR2 YFSETQ. The germline V and J ends were trimmed by 7 bases and 1 base, with 10 bases remaining between them. The CDR3 is made up of 13 amino acids. The CDR3 nucleotides read TGCGCCAGCCGCGGAGGGGGCACAGATACGCAGTATTTT. Translated: CASRGGGTDTQYF.

This chain links TRBV18 with TRBJ2-3; the match to TRBD2 covers 12 bases. The V gene end was trimmed by 7 bases and the J gene end by 4 bases; junction bases not matched to a gene: 3. The CDR3 extends over 14 amino acids. The germline V gene encodes CDR1 KGHSH and CDR2 LQKENI. The CDR3 loop reads CASYPSGRADTQYF. CDR3 sequence (DNA): TGTGCCAGCTACCCTAGCGGGAGGGCAGATACGCAGTATTTT. Full variable domain (remainder filled in from reference TRBV18 and TRBJ2-3): NAGVMQNPRHLVRRRGQEARLRCSPMKGHSHVYWYRQLPEEGLKFMVYLQKENIIDESGMPKERFSAEFPKEGPSILRIQQVVRGDSAAYFCASYPSGRADTQYFGPGTRLTVL.

The J gene is TRBJ2-7, the V gene TRBV5-1; 10 bases are a match to TRBD1. Per the germline V gene, CDR1 is SGHRS and CDR2 is YFSETQ. The CDR3 loop spans 16 amino acids. With V trimmed by 0 bases and J by 6 bases, 9 bases remained unmatched. In DNA, the CDR3 is TGCGCCAGCAGCTTGGGGGGACAGGGGCCCCTAGGCGAGCAGTACTTC. This encodes CASSLGGQGPLGEQYF.

V usage is TRBV5-1 and J usage is TRBJ2-7, with TRBD2 matching 12 bases. Germline V gene lookup returns CDR1 SGHRS and CDR2 YFSETQ. Losses at the gene ends were 3 bases for V and 6 bases for J; bases not matched to a gene: 7. CDR3 size: 15 residues. Here the CDR3 reads CASSSLAGGPLEQYF. In nucleotides, the CDR3 is TGCGCCAGCAGCTCGCTAGCGGGAGGGCCTCTCGAGCAGTACTTC.

This chain connects TRBV10-3 to TRBJ1-4; no reliable D call. There are 16 residues in the CDR3. The germline V gene encodes CDR1 ENHRY and CDR2 SYGVKD. V was shortened by 2 bases and J by 0 bases, with 10 bases between the two germline ends. The DNA for the CDR3 is TGTGCCATCAGTGAGAGCCAGGACGCAACTAATGAAAAACTGTTTTTT. The encoded protein is CAISESQDATNEKLFF.

The J gene is TRBJ1-2, the V gene TRBV15, with 9 bases aligning to TRBD1. The ends lost 6 bases at V and 7 bases at J; junction bases unmatched: 6. This CDR3 has 13 residues. Looked up from germline, CDR1 is LNHNV and CDR2 is YYDKDF (reference sequence). The CDR3 is CATRPTGGPGYTF. The CDR3 region has the DNA TGTGCCACCAGGCCTACAGGGGGCCCTGGCTACACCTTC. Full variable domain (missing parts from reference TRBV15 and TRBJ1-2): DAMVIQNPRYQVTQFGKPVTLSCSQTLNHNVMYWYQQKSSQAPKLLFHYYDKDFNNEADTPDNFQSRRPNTSFCFLDIRSPGLGDTAMYLCATRPTGGPGYTFGSGTRLTVV.